Listed here are 15 T cell receptor beta chains from one sample, sequenced in a study of shared clonotypes between healthy human individuals. Repertoires were generated with immunoSEQ multiplex PCR, while TCRdb's copy carries only in-frame clones and drops some. Among a few million clones, about nine tenths were seen once, and the ten largest hold 0.37%. The sample was naive CD4+ T cells from PBMCs. The subset was: CD45RA+ positively selected. These receptors all come from a man younger than 35 in good health. Some clones in this sample may be carry-over from other donors' samples.

The genes are TRBV9 and TRBJ2-4, with 11 bases aligning to TRBD1. This CDR3 comprises 15 residues. V gave up 4 bases and J gave up 7 bases; unmatched junction bases: 7. The germline V gene has CDR1 SGDLS and CDR2 YYNGEE. The CDR3 here is CASSQSGTGGNIQYF. CDR3 sequence (DNA): TGTGCCAGCAGCCAATCCGGGACAGGGGGGAACATTCAGTACTTC.

Comments on this clone: Other DNA sequences of this sample code for an identical CDR3. This chain joins TRBV18 and TRBJ2-7; D not resolved. Germline V gene sequence: CDR1 KGHSH, CDR2 LQKENI. Trimming removed 2 bases from V and 3 bases from J, with 8 bases in between. The CDR3 loop spans 13 amino acids. This chain's CDR3 is CASSPSRDYEQYF. The CDR3 bases are TGTGCCAGCTCACCATCTAGAGACTACGAGCAGTACTTC.

The chain is built from TRBV6-5 and TRBJ2-5; no clear D. Germline lookup yields CDR1 MNHEY and CDR2 SVGAGI. V lost 6 bases and J lost 3, with 14 bases in between. The CDR3 sequence is 14 residues long. CDR3 protein: CASSRNLGKETQYF. In DNA form, the CDR3 reads TGTGCCAGCAGCCGAAACCTGGGGAAAGAGACCCAGTACTTC.

The chain has TRBV11-2 and TRBJ1-1; 7 bases fit TRBD1. Germline-derived CDR1 and CDR2 are SGHAT and FQNNGV. J gave up 4 bases and V 1 base, and 18 bases lay outside the gene matches. The CDR3 loop spans 19 amino acids. The CDR3 DNA is TGTGCCAGCAGCTTAGTATACCGACAGGGTATTATCGTGGGCACTGAAGCTTTCTTT. This translates into CASSLVYRQGIIVGTEAFF. Together with reference TRBV11-2 and TRBJ1-1, the CDR3 gives the full variable domain: EAGVAQSPRYKIIEKRQSVAFWCNPISGHATLYWYQQILGQGPKLLIQFQNNGVVDDSQLPKDRFSAERLKGVDSTLKIQPAKLEDSAVYLCASSLVYRQGIIVGTEAFFGQGTRLTVV.

The CDR3 loop reads CASSERLPLYGYTF. The CDR3 nucleotides are TGCGCCAGCAGTGAGAGGCTGCCCTTGTATGGCTACACCTTC. The chain couples TRBV10-2 to TRBJ1-2; no firm D call. Germline assignment: CDR1 WSHSY and CDR2 SAAADI. With 2 bases removed from V and 5 bases from J, the gap between germline ends came to 12 bases. This CDR3 has 14 residues.

The V and J genes are TRBV28 and TRBJ1-5, with TRBD1 identical over 7 bases. CDR3 length: 15 residues. The ends lost 7 bases at V and 6 bases at J; junction bases unmatched: 12. CDR1 and CDR2 (germline): MDHEN, SYDVKM. As DNA, the CDR3 is TGTGCCAGCATATCACAGGGGTATGATGGTCAGCCCCAGCATTTT. Encoded protein: CASISQGYDGQPQHF. Drawing the rest from reference TRBV28 and TRBJ1-5, the complete variable domain is DVKVTQSSRYLVKRTGEKVFLECVQDMDHENMFWYRQDPGLGLRLIYFSYDVKMKEKGDIPEGYSVSREKKERFSLILESASTNQTSMYLCASISQGYDGQPQHFGDGTRLSIL.

This chain joins TRBV2 and TRBJ1-1; no clear D. Germline V gene lookup returns CDR1 SNHLY and CDR2 FYNNEI. With 7 bases removed from V and 0 bases from J, the gap between germline ends came to 9 bases. The CDR3 totals 13 residues. The CDR3 here is CASKYQMNTEAFF. CDR3 nucleotide sequence: TGTGCCAGCAAGTACCAAATGAACACTGAAGCTTTCTTT.

J is TRBJ2-4 and V is TRBV5-1; D might be TRBD2 (5 bases). Germline V CDR1 and CDR2: SGHRS, YFSETQ. V was shortened by 0 bases and J by 3 bases, with 16 bases between the two germline ends. The CDR3 length is 17 residues. CDR3 DNA sequence: TGCGCCAGCAGCTTGGTGTTTGGGCCCGGGGTCAAAAACATTCAGTACTTC. The encoded protein is CASSLVFGPGVKNIQYF.

The chain links TRBV19 to TRBJ2-1; D is possibly TRBD1 or TRBD2 (5 bases each). Germline-derived CDR1 and CDR2 are LNHDA and SQIVND (reference sequence). This CDR3 has 16 amino acids. V was pared by 4 bases and J by 9 bases, with 22 bases between. The CDR3 is CASSKGRDSRAGEQFF. The CDR3 DNA reads TGTGCCAGTAGTAAAGGCAGGGATAGTAGGGCGGGTGAGCAGTTCTTC.

The rearrangement links TRBV6-1 to TRBJ2-1; D not resolved. Trimming removed 0 bases from V and 8 bases from J, with 8 bases in between. The V gene's germline CDR1 is MNHNS and CDR2 SASEGT. CDR3 length: 13 residues. Here the CDR3 reads CASSEAGSHEQFF. The CDR3 region has the DNA TGTGCCAGCAGTGAAGCTGGATCCCATGAGCAGTTCTTC.

This chain joins TRBV6-6 and TRBJ1-4; perhaps TRBD1 as D (5 bases). Trimming removed 2 bases at V and 13 bases at J, with 11 bases between. CDR1 and CDR2 from the germline V gene are MNHNY and SVGAGI (reference sequence). The CDR3 sequence is 12 residues long. The CDR3 loop is CASSYPPGTLFF. The CDR3 DNA follows: TGTGCCAGCAGTTACCCCCCAGGGACACTGTTTTTT.

The sample holds one count of this clone. The chain recombines TRBV5-6 with TRBJ1-2; D might be TRBD1 (5 bases). There are 13 residues in the CDR3. Germline lookup yields CDR1 SGHDT and CDR2 YYEEEE. V gave up 5 bases and J gave up 4 bases, with 12 bases separating them. For the CDR3, the DNA is TGTGCCAGCAGATCTGGGGGATTCTATGGCTACACCTTC. This sequence encodes CASRSGGFYGYTF.

This clone was observed once. The chain links TRBV28 to TRBJ1-5; 11 bases line up with TRBD1. The J segment lost 6 bases and the V segment lost 2 bases, leaving 9 bases of the junction unmatched. Germline CDR1 is MDHEN and CDR2 is SYDVKM. The CDR3 is made up of 17 amino acids. DNA of the CDR3: TGTGCCAGCAGTTTAAGGACAGGGGGCACGAGGAGTCAGCCCCAGCATTTT. This sequence encodes CASSLRTGGTRSQPQHF.

This clone was seen only a few times. This rearrangement joins TRBV4-2 to TRBJ2-7; TRBD2 matches 10 bases. The germline V gene encodes CDR1 LGHNA and CDR2 YNFKEQ. The V gene end was trimmed by 0 bases and the J gene end by 3 bases; junction bases not matched to a gene: 2. The CDR3 extends over 15 amino acids. The CDR3 DNA sequence: TGTGCCAGCAGCCAAGATTCTAGCGGGAGCTACGAGCAGTACTTC. Protein: CASSQDSSGSYEQYF.

CDR3 in amino acids: CASSLGTSGMGETQYF. The CDR3 bases are TGCGCCAGCAGCCTAGGGACTAGCGGAATGGGGGAGACCCAGTACTTC. V gene TRBV5-1 combines with J gene TRBJ2-5; TRBD2 matches at 11 bases. J lost 5 bases, V lost 4 bases, and 10 bases had no gene match. CDR1 and CDR2 (germline): SGHRS, YFSETQ. The CDR3 has 16 amino acids.